A single sample gave rise to the 9 T cell receptor beta chains below, sequenced in a study of shared clonotypes between healthy human individuals. Naivety among CD8 cells was defined by CD45RO negativity and positive CCR7 selection, thereby excluding terminally differentiated effector memory CD45RA+ cells. Sequenced by immunoSEQ multiplex PCR; TCRdb stores in-frame clones only, minus some. The sample shows some 1,900,000 clones, less than 95% of them seen only once. Input material: naive CD8+ T cells sorted from blood. The source of these receptors is a young man in good health.

The chain has TRBV11-2 and TRBJ2-3; a weak D match, TRBD1 (5 bases). The CDR3 runs 19 residues. Trimming removed 0 bases at V and 0 bases at J, with 19 bases between. The V gene's germline CDR1 is SGHAT and CDR2 FQNNGV. DNA for the CDR3: TGTGCCAGCAGCTTAGAGGGCCAGGGCCTCGCTCTTAGCACAGATACGCAGTATTTT. Protein sequence: CASSLEGQGLALSTDTQYF.

The CDR3 loop is CASSAKRQLTTQETQYF. CDR3 DNA: TGTGCCAGCAGCGCAAAACGGCAGTTAACAACCCAAGAGACCCAGTACTTC. The chain employs TRBV16 and TRBJ2-5; D gene ambiguous. Trimming took off 5 bases at V and 1 base at J, with 20 bases between the two ends. The CDR3 covers 17 residues. Germline-derived CDR1 and CDR2 are KGHSY and FQNENV.

This clone was picked up one time. V and J are TRBV30 and TRBJ1-1, with D uncertain. Germline V gene lookup returns CDR1 GTSNPN and CDR2 SVGIG (reference sequence). V lost 5 bases and J 0 bases, leaving 10 bases between the germline ends. This CDR3 is 13 amino acids long. CDR3 DNA sequence: TGTGCCTGGGATCGGGTCCTGAACACTGAAGCTTTCTTT. Protein product: CAWDRVLNTEAFF.

This clone was seen a handful of times. V gene TRBV14 combines with J gene TRBJ2-7; perhaps TRBD1 as D (6 bases). Germline loops: CDR1 SGHDN, CDR2 FVKESK. V was trimmed by 0 bases and J by 9 bases, leaving 12 bases between them. This CDR3 contains 13 residues. The CDR3 bases are TGTGCCAGCAGCCAAGACGTCAGAGGGGGGCAGTACTTC. It yields the protein CASSQDVRGGQYF.

Regarding this clone: Other DNA sequences within the sample encode an identical CDR3. This chain uses TRBV29-1 with TRBJ1-1; TRBD1 is a possible D gene (5 bases). The V end was cut by 4 bases, the J end by 1 base, with 7 bases between. CDR1 and CDR2 (germline): SQVTM, ANQGSEA. The CDR3 spans 12 residues. The CDR3 DNA sequence: TGCAGCGTTGTTGGACAGAACACTGAAGCTTTCTTT. It yields the protein CSVVGQNTEAFF. Drawing the rest from reference TRBV29-1 and TRBJ1-1, the complete variable domain is SAVISQKPSRDICQRGTSLTIQCQVDSQVTMMFWYRQQPGQSLTLIATANQGSEATYESGFVIDKFPISRPNLTFSTLTVSNMSPEDSSIYLCSVVGQNTEAFFGQGTRLTVV.

The V and J genes are TRBV5-1 and TRBJ2-1; 9 nucleotides align to TRBD2. The J segment lost 2 bases and the V segment lost 0 bases, leaving 3 bases of the junction unmatched. The CDR3 extends over 16 amino acids. Germline-derived CDR1 and CDR2 are SGHRS and YFSETQ. CDR3 amino acids: CASSLETSGTYNEQFF. DNA of the CDR3: TGCGCCAGCAGCTTGGAGACTAGCGGAACCTACAATGAGCAGTTCTTC. The complete variable domain, with remaining parts taken from reference TRBV5-1 and TRBJ2-1, reads KAGVTQTPRYLIKTRGQQVTLSCSPISGHRSVSWYQQTPGQGLQFLFEYFSETQRNKGNFPGRFSGRQFSNSRSEMNVSTLELGDSALYLCASSLETSGTYNEQFFGPGTRLTVL.

The gene calls are TRBV28 and TRBJ2-7; D is unresolved. Germline V gene sequence: CDR1 MDHEN, CDR2 SYDVKM. CDR3 length: 14 residues. Deletions cut 2 bases from V and 1 base from J, with 9 bases between. CDR3 loop: CASSLELPSYEQYF. In nucleotides, the CDR3 is TGTGCCAGCAGTTTAGAACTCCCATCCTACGAGCAGTACTTC.

With respect to this clone: This specimen includes other DNA sequences encoding the same CDR3. The chain recombines TRBV7-9 with TRBJ1-4, with 7 bases that match TRBD1. Germline V lookup: CDR1 SEHNR, CDR2 FQNEAQ (reference sequence). The CDR3 runs to 15 residues. The junction had 3 bases not matched to a gene; V was cut back by 5 bases and J by 0 bases. CDR3 residues: CASSSTGATNEKLFF. The CDR3 nucleotides read TGTGCCAGCAGCAGTACAGGGGCAACTAATGAAAAACTGTTTTTT.

In regard to this clone: This CDR3 is also generated by other DNA sequences in the sample. V is TRBV19 and J is TRBJ2-3; D unresolved. The V and J ends lost 3 bases and 1 base respectively, with 5 bases between them. The CDR3 is 13 residues long. Germline assignment: CDR1 LNHDA and CDR2 SQIVND (reference sequence). CDR3 bases: TGTGCCAGTAGTATTGGTGGCACAGATACGCAGTATTTT. Protein product: CASSIGGTDTQYF.